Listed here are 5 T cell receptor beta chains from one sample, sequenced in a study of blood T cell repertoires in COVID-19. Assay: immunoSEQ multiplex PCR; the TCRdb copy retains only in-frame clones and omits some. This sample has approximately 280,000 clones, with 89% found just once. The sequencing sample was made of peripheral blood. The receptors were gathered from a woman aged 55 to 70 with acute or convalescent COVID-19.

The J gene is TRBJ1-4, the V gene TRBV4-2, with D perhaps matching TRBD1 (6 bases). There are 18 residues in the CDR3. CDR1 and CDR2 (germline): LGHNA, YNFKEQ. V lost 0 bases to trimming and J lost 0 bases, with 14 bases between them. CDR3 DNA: TGTGCCAGCAGCCAAGATGCCCTGAGACAGGCAACTAATGAAAAACTGTTTTTT. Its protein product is CASSQDALRQATNEKLFF.

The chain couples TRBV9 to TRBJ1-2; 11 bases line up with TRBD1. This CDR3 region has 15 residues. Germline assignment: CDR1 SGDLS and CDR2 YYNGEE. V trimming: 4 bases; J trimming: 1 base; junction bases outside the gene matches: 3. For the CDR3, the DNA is TGTGCCAGCAGCCCTGGGACAGGGGGTAACTATGGCTACACCTTC. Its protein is CASSPGTGGNYGYTF.

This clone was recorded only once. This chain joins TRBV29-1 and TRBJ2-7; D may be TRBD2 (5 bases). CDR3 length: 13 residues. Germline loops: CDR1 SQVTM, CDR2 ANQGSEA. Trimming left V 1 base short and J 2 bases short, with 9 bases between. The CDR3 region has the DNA TGCAGCGTTGAAGGCGGGTCCCCCTACGAGCAGTACTTC. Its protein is CSVEGGSPYEQYF.

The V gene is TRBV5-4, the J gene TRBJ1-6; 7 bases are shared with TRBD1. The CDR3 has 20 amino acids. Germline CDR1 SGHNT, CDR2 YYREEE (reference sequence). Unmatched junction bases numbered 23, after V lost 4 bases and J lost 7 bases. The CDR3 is CASSGGSWTGPFTKNSPLHF. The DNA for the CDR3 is TGTGCCAGCAGCGGGGGATCCTGGACAGGACCGTTTACCAAGAATTCACCCCTCCACTTT.

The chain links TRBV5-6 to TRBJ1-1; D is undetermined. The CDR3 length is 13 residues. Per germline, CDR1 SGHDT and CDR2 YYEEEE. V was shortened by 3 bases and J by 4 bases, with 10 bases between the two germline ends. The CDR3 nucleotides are TGTGCCAGCAGCTCAGAGGGCCCCACTGAAGCTTTCTTT. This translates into CASSSEGPTEAFF.